The rows below give T cell receptor beta chains drawn from one sample of a study of T cell changes during pregnancy in multiple sclerosis. Assay: immunoSEQ multiplex PCR; the TCRdb copy retains only in-frame clones and omits some. The sample has 35,000 to 40,000 clones; around 89% are singletons. The material sequenced was CD8+ T cells from peripheral blood mononuclear cells, taken in the third trimester of pregnancy. The receptors here all came from a female donor with multiple sclerosis, enrolled in a pregnancy study. Both conserved end residues are part of each CDR3. A D gene is named only where the DNA matches it firmly. Part of the rows lack a size; the others show once, few, many or a class for expanded clones.

-	-	TRBV4-1	TRBJ1-3	TGCGCCAGCAGCCAAGACACAGGCCTATCTGGAAACACCATATATTTT	CASSQDTGLSGNTIYF
-	-	TRBV19	TRBJ2-7	TGTGCCAGTAGTATTGCTAGGGGCTACGAGCAGTACTTC	CASSIARGYEQYF
-	-	TRBV10-3	TRBJ1-1	TGTGCCATCAGCCCCCTGGAGGGAAGCACTGAAGCTTTCTTT	CAISPLEGSTEAFF
-	TRBD1	TRBV9	TRBJ1-2	TGTGCCAGCAGCGTAGGGAGGGGGCGCGTCTATGGCTACACCTTC	CASSVGRGRVYGYTF
-	TRBD1	TRBV7-8	TRBJ1-2	TGTGCCAGCAGCCTTCGACAGGGGGTGACTGGCTACACCTTC	CASSLRQGVTGYTF
-	TRBD1	TRBV9	TRBJ1-3	TGTGCCAGCAGCCTTGGACAGGGGGCAGAAGGAAACACCATATATTTT	CASSLGQGAEGNTIYF
-	TRBD1	TRBV6-1	TRBJ2-7	TGTGCCAGCAGTGAAGGGGACAGCAACGAGCAGTACTTC	CASSEGDSNEQYF
-	-	TRBV5-6	TRBJ2-2	TGTGCCAGCAGCCCGTTCCGGGACACCTACACCGGGGAGCTGTTTTTT	CASSPFRDTYTGELFF
-	TRBD1	TRBV7-3	TRBJ2-7	TGTGCCAGCAGCTGGGACAGGGGATACGAGCAGTACTTC	CASSWDRGYEQYF
-	-	TRBV28	TRBJ2-2	TGTGCCAGCAGCAATCGGGTGGCAGGGGCGAACACCGGGGAGCTGTTTTTT	CASSNRVAGANTGELFF
-	TRBD2	TRBV29-1	TRBJ2-7	TGCAGCGTTGGACGGGGGGACTCCTACGAGCAGTACTTC	CSVGRGDSYEQYF
-	TRBD2	TRBV2	TRBJ2-1	TGTGCCAGCAGGCAACTAGCGGGGGGGCCTGATGAGCAGTTCTTC	CASRQLAGGPDEQFF
-	TRBD1	TRBV5-1	TRBJ1-1	TGCGCCAGCAGCTGGACAGGGACGAACACTGAAGCTTTCTTT	CASSWTGTNTEAFF
once	TRBD1	TRBV4-1	TRBJ1-5	TGCGCCAGCAGCCATCCTTGGACAGGGAATCAGCCCCAGCATTTT	CASSHPWTGNQPQHF
-	-	TRBV9	TRBJ1-2	TGTGCCAGCAGCGTGGGGGGGGGAGGGGACTATGGCTACACCTTC	CASSVGGGGDYGYTF
-	-	TRBV7-2	TRBJ1-3	TGTGCCAGCAGCCCGTCGGGACTGTCTGGAAACACCATATATTTT	CASSPSGLSGNTIYF
-	-	TRBV9	TRBJ2-2	TGTGCCAGCAGCGCCGACACCGGGGAGCTGTTTTTT	CASSADTGELFF
-	TRBD1	TRBV2	TRBJ2-7	TGTGCCAGCAGTGATCTGGGACAGGGGGAAGACGAGCAGTACTTC	CASSDLGQGEDEQYF
-	-	TRBV5-4	TRBJ2-1	TGTGCCAGCAGCTTGGGAGGAGTCCTTTACTGGAATGAGCAGTTCTTC	CASSLGGVLYWNEQFF
once	TRBD1	TRBV4-1	TRBJ2-7	TGCGCCAGCAGCCAAGCCCCTTACAGGGGGCCGAACGAGCAGTACTTC	CASSQAPYRGPNEQYF
-	TRBD2	TRBV10-3	TRBJ2-3	TGTGCCACAACCCTGGGAGGGATGTCAGATACGCAGTATTTT	CATTLGGMSDTQYF
-	-	TRBV2	TRBJ2-2	TGTGCCAGCAGTGGCGGGGCTAGCACCGGGGAGCTGTTTTTT	CASSGGASTGELFF
-	-	TRBV6-1	TRBJ2-1	TGTGCCAGCAGTGAACCCCCCCTAGCTTGGGATGAGCAGTTCTTC	CASSEPPLAWDEQFF
-	TRBD1	TRBV9	TRBJ2-7	TGTGCCAGCAGCGGGGACAGTCGCTACGAGCAGTACTTC	CASSGDSRYEQYF
-	-	TRBV30	TRBJ1-4	TGTGCCTGGAGTGTACCGGTGTGGGGGGAGGCTCTGTTTTTT	CAWSVPVWGEALFF
-	TRBD2	TRBV2	TRBJ2-1	TGTGCCAGCAGTGAAGTTCCGGGAGGACTAGCGGAGTACAATGAGCAGTTCTTC	CASSEVPGGLAEYNEQFF
-	-	TRBV4-1	TRBJ2-3	TGCGCCAGCAGCCACGAGGGGGGGCCAGATACGCAGTATTTT	CASSHEGGPDTQYF
once	-	TRBV6-5	TRBJ1-1	TGTGCCAGCAGTTCCACAGGGCTGAACACTGAAGCTTTCTTT	CASSSTGLNTEAFF
few	-	TRBV4-2	TRBJ2-1	TGTGCCAGCAGCCAAGATCGGGAACCATACAATGAGCAGTTCTTC	CASSQDREPYNEQFF
-	-	TRBV27	TRBJ2-7	TGTGCCAGCACCCAGGGCTACGAGCAGTACTTC	CASTQGYEQYF
once	-	TRBV12-5	TRBJ2-3	TGTGCTAGTGGTTTGGCCCAGCATACCCGGGGGGCAACGCAGTATTTT	CASGLAQHTRGATQYF
-	TRBD1	TRBV6-5	TRBJ2-1	TGTGCCAGCAGTTCGAGTGACAGGGAATTCAATGAGCAGTTCTTC	CASSSSDREFNEQFF
-	TRBD1	TRBV2	TRBJ1-1	TGTGCCAGCAGCGCAAGCCCAGACAGGGCAAGCACTGAAGCTTTCTTT	CASSASPDRASTEAFF
-	TRBD1	TRBV2	TRBJ2-3	TGTGCCAGCAGTGAACGGGACAGGGACACAGATACGCAGTATTTT	CASSERDRDTDTQYF
-	-	TRBV7-8	TRBJ2-5	TGTGCCAGCAGGGCGGGCCCGGGCGGCCAAGAGACCCAGTACTTC	CASRAGPGGQETQYF
-	TRBD2	TRBV4-3	TRBJ2-3	TGCGCCAGCAGCCAGAGAGCGGGGGGCACAGATACGCAGTATTTT	CASSQRAGGTDTQYF
-	TRBD1	TRBV27	TRBJ2-7	TGTGCCAGCAGTCCCGACAGGGCCTACGAGCAGTACTTC	CASSPDRAYEQYF
-	-	TRBV6-1	TRBJ2-1	TGTGCCAGCAGTGCCCTTAGGGCGGGGGCCCGCAATGAGCAGTTCTTC	CASSALRAGARNEQFF
few	TRBD1	TRBV6-1	TRBJ1-6	TGTGCCAGCAGTGATTCTAGTGGACAGGGGAGTTCACCCCTCCACTTT	CASSDSSGQGSSPLHF
once	-	TRBV7-6	TRBJ2-7	TGTGCCAGCAGCTTAGTTGTCGACAGTCCCTACGAGCAGTACTTC	CASSLVVDSPYEQYF
-	TRBD1	TRBV15	TRBJ1-5	TGTGCCACCAGCACCGACAGGGGTGTTCAGCCCCAGCATTTT	CATSTDRGVQPQHF
-	-	TRBV7-9	TRBJ1-1	TGTGCCAGCAGCCCCCTGGGGGGATTGCTTGCTGAAGCTTTCTTT	CASSPLGGLLAEAFF
-	-	TRBV5-1	TRBJ2-5	TGCGCCAGCAGCTTTTGGGATGGGGCGGGACTGGAGACCCAGTACTTC	CASSFWDGAGLETQYF
-	TRBD1	TRBV9	TRBJ2-7	TGTGCCAGCAGCGTAGGAGGGACAGCCTACGAGCAGTACTTC	CASSVGGTAYEQYF
-	-	TRBV4-1	TRBJ2-7	TGCGCCAGCAGCCAAGACAGGGCTAAAACCTACGAGCAGTACTTC	CASSQDRAKTYEQYF
-	-	TRBV10-3	TRBJ1-5	TGTGCCATCAGTGAGCCTCCGGGAAATCAGCCCCAGCATTTT	CAISEPPGNQPQHF
once	-	TRBV30	TRBJ2-3	TGTGCCTGGAGTGGTGACTGGACAGATACGCAGTATTTT	CAWSGDWTDTQYF